This T cell receptor (beta chain) was retrieved from a study of T cells after yellow fever vaccination. CDR3 length: 16 residues. Germline V gene sequence: CDR1 LGHNA, CDR2 YSLEER. V was clipped by 5 bases and J by 3 bases; unmatched bases: 9. This clonotype was picked up a small number of times. Its antigen is not known. A single record per CDR3 protein comes from TCRdb applying MiXCR to the 5' RACE reads. The repertoire holds about 300,000 distinct CDR3 sequences, around 7% seen once, with 15% to 20% in the top ten. Study results and caveats: Detected again after the booster were most primary-vaccination clones, at 95% to 98% CD4 and approximately 85% CD8.

The sample consisted of PBMCs, taken about 41 days after the first yellow fever vaccination. This TCR was sampled from a man between 18 and 29 years old who received the YFV17D yellow fever vaccine. The V gene is TRBV4-3, the J gene TRBJ2-7; 11 bases agree with TRBD1. The CDR3 DNA reads as TGCGCCAGCAGCACCGGGACAGGGGGGGACTACTACGAGCAGTACTTC. This gives the protein CASSTGTGGDYYEQYF.